This T cell receptor (beta chain) was sequenced in a study of T cell repertoires in cytomegalovirus infection. Looking at the study overall: It can be stated that public TCR beta signatures indicated CMV infection as well as a matching HLA type. Study findings and constraints: Ex vivo, HLA-C-restricted CMV-specific TCR beta clonotypes prevailed over the rest of the response.

Via MiXCR, TCRdb re-called the reads, giving one row per CDR3 protein. Found here are about 60,000 distinct CDR3 sequences, 33% of them singletons; the top ten hold 60% to 80%. Per the germline V gene, CDR1 is MNHEY and CDR2 is SMNVEV (reference sequence). The CDR3 has 14 amino acids. Germline trimming cut 6 bases from V and 3 bases from J; bases unmatched to any gene: 6. This clonotype was detected ten times or more. Antigen specificity is unknown. The J gene is TRBJ2-7, the V gene TRBV27; 9 nucleotides align to TRBD1. The sequenced sample was PBMCs, sequenced either directly or after in vitro stimulation (not recorded which). This clonotype was obtained from a human donor in good health (CMV status not recorded). Some clones in this sample may be carry-over from other donors' samples. Written as DNA, the CDR3 is TGTGCCAGCAGCCAACAGGGGGCCAACTACGAGCAGTACTTC. It yields the protein CASSQQGANYEQYF.